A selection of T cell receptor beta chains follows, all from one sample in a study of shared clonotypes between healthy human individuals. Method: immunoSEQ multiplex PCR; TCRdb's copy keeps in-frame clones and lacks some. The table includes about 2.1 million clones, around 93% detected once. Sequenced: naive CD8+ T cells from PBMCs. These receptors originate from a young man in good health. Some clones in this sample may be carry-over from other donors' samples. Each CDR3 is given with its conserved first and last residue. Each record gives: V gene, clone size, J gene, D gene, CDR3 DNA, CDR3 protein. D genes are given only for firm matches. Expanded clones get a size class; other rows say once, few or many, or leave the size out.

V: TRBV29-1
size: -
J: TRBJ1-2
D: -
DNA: TGCAGCGTTGAAGAGGAGCGGGAGCTCTATGGCTACACCTTC
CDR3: CSVEEERELYGYTF

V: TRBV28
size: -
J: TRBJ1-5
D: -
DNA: TGTGCCAGCAGCAGGGTTCAGCCCCAGCATTTT
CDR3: CASSRVQPQHF

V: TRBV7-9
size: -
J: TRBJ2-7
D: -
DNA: TGTGCCAGCAGCTTAGCACCCATGGAAGGGGGGATGGCCTACGAGCAGTACTTC
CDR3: CASSLAPMEGGMAYEQYF

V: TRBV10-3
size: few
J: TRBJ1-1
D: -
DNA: TGTGCCACGACGTCCGAGAACACTGAAGCTTTCTTT
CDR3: CATTSENTEAFF

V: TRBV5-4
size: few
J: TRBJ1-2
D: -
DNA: TGTGCCAGCAGCTTCTACAGAAGCGGAGCCTATGGCTACACCTTC
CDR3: CASSFYRSGAYGYTF

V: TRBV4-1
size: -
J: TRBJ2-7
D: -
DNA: TGCGCCAGCAGCCACCACGGGAGCACCTACGAGCAGTACTTC
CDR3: CASSHHGSTYEQYF

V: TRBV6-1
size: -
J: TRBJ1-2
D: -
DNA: TGTGCCAGCAGTGGGAGGGGGGGAACTAACTATGGCTACACCTTC
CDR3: CASSGRGGTNYGYTF

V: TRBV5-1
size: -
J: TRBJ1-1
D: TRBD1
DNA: TGCGCCAGCAGCCCGATGAGGGGGCTCGGGAACACTGAAGCTTTCTTT
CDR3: CASSPMRGLGNTEAFF

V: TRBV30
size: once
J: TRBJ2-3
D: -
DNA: TGTGCCTGGAGTGTAATACGGCTAGATACGCAGTATTTT
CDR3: CAWSVIRLDTQYF

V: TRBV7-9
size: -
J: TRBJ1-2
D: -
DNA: TGTGCCAGCAGCTTTCAGCCCGAGGGGCATGGCTACACCTTC
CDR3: CASSFQPEGHGYTF

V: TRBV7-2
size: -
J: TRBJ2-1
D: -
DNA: TGTGCCAGCAGCTTAGTCGCCCCCGGGAAAAGCTCCTACAATGAGCAGTTCTTC
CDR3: CASSLVAPGKSSYNEQFF

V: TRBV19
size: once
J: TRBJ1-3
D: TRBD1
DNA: TGTGCCAGTAGTCCCTGGACAGGAGGAAACACCATATATTTT
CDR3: CASSPWTGGNTIYF

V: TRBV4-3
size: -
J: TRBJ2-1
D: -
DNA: TGCGCCAGCAGCCTATCGGGGGACACATACAATGAGCAGTTCTTC
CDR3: CASSLSGDTYNEQFF

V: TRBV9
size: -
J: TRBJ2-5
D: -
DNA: TGTGCCAGCAGCGCCGGGGGTCAGCGGGAGACCCAGTACTTC
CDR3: CASSAGGQRETQYF

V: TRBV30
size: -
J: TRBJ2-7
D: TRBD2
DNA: TGTGCCTGGAGTCTTGGGACTAGCGGCTACGAGCAGTACTTC
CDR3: CAWSLGTSGYEQYF

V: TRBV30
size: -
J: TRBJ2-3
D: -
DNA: TGTGCCTGGAGTGTACGATGGACAGACGGTAGCACAGATACGCAGTATTTT
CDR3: CAWSVRWTDGSTDTQYF